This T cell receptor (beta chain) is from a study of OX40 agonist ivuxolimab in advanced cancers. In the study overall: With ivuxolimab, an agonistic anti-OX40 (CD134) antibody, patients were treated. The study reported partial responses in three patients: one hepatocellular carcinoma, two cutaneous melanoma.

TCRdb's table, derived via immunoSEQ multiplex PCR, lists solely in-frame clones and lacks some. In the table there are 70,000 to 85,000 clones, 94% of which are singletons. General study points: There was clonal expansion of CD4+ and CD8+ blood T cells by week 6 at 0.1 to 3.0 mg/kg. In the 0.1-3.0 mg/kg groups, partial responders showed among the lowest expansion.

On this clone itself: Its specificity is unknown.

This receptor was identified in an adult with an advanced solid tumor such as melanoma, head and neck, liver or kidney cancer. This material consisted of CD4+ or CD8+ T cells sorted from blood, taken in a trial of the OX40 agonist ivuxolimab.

CDR3 amino acids: CASSHRETTSYEQYF. In nucleotides, the CDR3 is TGTGCCAGCAGTCACAGGGAGACCACCTCCTACGAGCAGTACTTC. The chain has TRBV6-5 and TRBJ2-7, with a tentative D call TRBD1 (6 bases). The V and J ends lost 5 bases and 0 bases respectively, with 14 bases between them. Looked up from germline, CDR1 is MNHEY and CDR2 is SVGAGI. The CDR3 runs to 15 residues.